The 6 T cell receptor beta chains below were found in one sample sequenced in a study of response to subunit inactivated influenza vaccine. TCRdb analysed the RT-PCR reads with MiXCR anew, one entry per CDR3 protein. The profile shows 650,000 to 800,000 distinct CDR3 sequences, less than 20% of them singletons. The sequenced sample was PBMCs from blood, obtained 4 to 6 days after vaccination. The receptors were sampled from a man aged 50 to 59 who received an inactivated influenza vaccine.

This clonotype was detected a few times. This sequence joins TRBV9 and TRBJ2-7, with D perhaps TRBD1 (6 bases). CDR3 length: 15 residues. V dropped 3 bases and J dropped 3 bases, with 16 bases sitting between them. Germline lookup yields CDR1 SGDLS and CDR2 YYNGEE. CDR3 region: CASSAGHGEGYEQYF. The CDR3 DNA sequence: TGTGCCAGCAGCGCGGGACACGGCGAGGGCTACGAGCAGTACTTC.

This clonotype has more than one count but fewer than ten. The chain employs TRBV29-1 and TRBJ1-2; a possible D gene is TRBD1 (6 bases). Germline CDR1 and CDR2: SQVTM and ANQGSEA. With 5 bases removed from V and 1 base from J, the gap between germline ends came to 20 bases. The CDR3 has 16 amino acids. The CDR3 protein is CSVYPLTQGGNYGYTF. CDR3 nucleotides: TGCAGCGTTTATCCCCTTACACAGGGAGGTAACTATGGCTACACCTTC. Complete variable domain (other parts from reference TRBV29-1 and TRBJ1-2): SAVISQKPSRDICQRGTSLTIQCQVDSQVTMMFWYRQQPGQSLTLIATANQGSEATYESGFVIDKFPISRPNLTFSTLTVSNMSPEDSSIYLCSVYPLTQGGNYGYTFGSGTRLTVV.

There are a few counts of this clonotype. V usage is TRBV20-1 and J usage is TRBJ1-2; no clear D gene. Germline values: CDR1 DFQATT, CDR2 SNEGSKA (reference sequence). The length of the CDR3 is 13 residues. The germline V and J ends were trimmed by 3 bases and 5 bases, with 13 bases remaining between them. The CDR3 is CSASSGDHYGYTF. The CDR3 DNA is TGCAGTGCTAGTTCCGGGGATCATTATGGCTACACCTTC.

This clonotype was picked up a small number of times. The chain is built from TRBV20-1 and TRBJ2-1, with a possible D match to TRBD1 (5 bases). V was shortened by 4 bases and J by 8 bases, with 18 bases between the two germline ends. The CDR3 length is 14 residues. The germline V gene has CDR1 DFQATT and CDR2 SNEGSKA (reference sequence). CDR3 region: CSAIYPGPQDEQFF. CDR3 bases: TGCAGTGCTATATACCCGGGCCCACAGGATGAGCAGTTCTTC.

This clonotype was seen repeatedly, ten times or more. J is TRBJ1-2 and V is TRBV12-3 or TRBV12-4; D is uncertain. The V end was cut by 2 bases, the J end by 6 bases, with 13 bases between. The CDR3 has 14 amino acids. CDR3 nucleotides: TGTGCCAGCAGTTTATCCCAGAGTTACCATGGCTACACCTTC. It encodes CASSLSQSYHGYTF.

This clonotype was observed many times. The gene calls are TRBV11-2 and TRBJ2-2, with D perhaps TRBD2 (5 bases). Germline V gene data show CDR1 as SGHAT and CDR2 as FQNNGV. Trimming took off 2 bases at V and 4 bases at J, with 8 bases between the two ends. The CDR3 length is 14 residues. CDR3 nucleotides: TGTGCCAGCAGCTTATCTCGGGGCACCGGGGAGCTGTTTTTT. This codes for CASSLSRGTGELFF.